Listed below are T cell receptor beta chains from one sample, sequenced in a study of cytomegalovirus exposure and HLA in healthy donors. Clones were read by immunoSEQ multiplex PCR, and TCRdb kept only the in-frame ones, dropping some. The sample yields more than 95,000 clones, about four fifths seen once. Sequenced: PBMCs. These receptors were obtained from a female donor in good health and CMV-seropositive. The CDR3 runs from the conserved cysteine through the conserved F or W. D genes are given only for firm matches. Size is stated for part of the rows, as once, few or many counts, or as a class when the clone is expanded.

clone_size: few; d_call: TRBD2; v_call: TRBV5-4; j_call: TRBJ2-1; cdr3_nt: TGTGCCAGCAGCCATCCGGGACTAGCGGTCCATGAGCAGTTCTTC; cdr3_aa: CASSHPGLAVHEQFF
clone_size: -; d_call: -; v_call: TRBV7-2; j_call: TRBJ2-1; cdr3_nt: TGTGCCAGCAGCTCCTTCGGGGGTTCCTACAATGAGCAGTTCTTC; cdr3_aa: CASSSFGGSYNEQFF
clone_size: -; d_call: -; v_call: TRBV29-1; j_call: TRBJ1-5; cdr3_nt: TGCAGCGTTGCACAGGGTAGCAGCAATCAGCCCCAGCATTTT; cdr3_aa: CSVAQGSSNQPQHF
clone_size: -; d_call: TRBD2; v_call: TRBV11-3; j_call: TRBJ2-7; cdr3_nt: TGTGCCAGCTCGACTAGCGGATCCTACGAGCAGTACTTC; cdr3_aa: CASSTSGSYEQYF
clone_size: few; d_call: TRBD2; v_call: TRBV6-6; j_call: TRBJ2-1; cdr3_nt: TGTGCCACCCGACTAGCGGGGGATTACAATGAGCAGTTCTTC; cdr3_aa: CATRLAGDYNEQFF
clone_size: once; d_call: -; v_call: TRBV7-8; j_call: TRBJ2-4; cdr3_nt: TGTGCCAGCAGCCCCTACAGGGTTGCCAAAAACATTCAGTACTTC; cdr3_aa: CASSPYRVAKNIQYF
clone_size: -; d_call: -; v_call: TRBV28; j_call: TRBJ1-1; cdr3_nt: TGTGCCAGCAATACCTTGGGGGGGAACACTGAAGCTTTCTTT; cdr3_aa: CASNTLGGNTEAFF
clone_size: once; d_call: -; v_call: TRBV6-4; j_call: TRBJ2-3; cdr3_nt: TGTGCCAGCAGTGATTTGGCACAATCTACGCAGTATTTT; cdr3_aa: CASSDLAQSTQYF
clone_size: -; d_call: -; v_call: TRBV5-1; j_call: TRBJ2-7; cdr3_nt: TGCGCCAGCAGCTCTGCAGGTCAGGCCTACGAGCAGTACTTC; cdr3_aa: CASSSAGQAYEQYF
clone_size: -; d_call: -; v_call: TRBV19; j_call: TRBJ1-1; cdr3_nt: TGTGCCAGCACCCCGCGGGGGGGGCTCTCGAACACTGAAGCTTTCTTT; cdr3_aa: CASTPRGGLSNTEAFF
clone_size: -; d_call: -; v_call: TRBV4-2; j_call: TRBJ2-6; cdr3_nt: TGTGCCAGCAGCCAAGTTGTGACAGCTGGGGCCAACGTCCTGACTTTC; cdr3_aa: CASSQVVTAGANVLTF
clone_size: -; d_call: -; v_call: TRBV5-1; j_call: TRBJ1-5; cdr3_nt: TGCGCCAGCAGCTTCAGGGGTGGCAATCAGCCCCAGCATTTT; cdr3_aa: CASSFRGGNQPQHF
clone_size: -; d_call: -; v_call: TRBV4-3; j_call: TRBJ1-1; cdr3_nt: TGCGCCAGCAGCCCCCGTGCAGGGAACACTGAAGCTTTCTTT; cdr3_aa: CASSPRAGNTEAFF
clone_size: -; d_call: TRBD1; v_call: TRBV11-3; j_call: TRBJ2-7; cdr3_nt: TGTGCCAGCAGCTTTGGGGCAGGGGGCGAATACGAGCAGTACTTC; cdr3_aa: CASSFGAGGEYEQYF
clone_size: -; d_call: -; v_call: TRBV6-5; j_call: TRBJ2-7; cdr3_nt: TGTGCCAGCAGTTACTCGTCAGGCAGAGACGAGCAGTACTTC; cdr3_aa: CASSYSSGRDEQYF
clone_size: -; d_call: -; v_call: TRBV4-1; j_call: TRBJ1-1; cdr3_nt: TGCGCCAGCAGCCAACCTCTGGGAGAGGACACTGAAGCTTTCTTT; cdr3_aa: CASSQPLGEDTEAFF
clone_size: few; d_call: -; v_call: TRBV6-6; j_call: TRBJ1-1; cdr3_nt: TGTGCCAGCAGTTCGCAGGAGAACACTGAAGCTTTCTTT; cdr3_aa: CASSSQENTEAFF
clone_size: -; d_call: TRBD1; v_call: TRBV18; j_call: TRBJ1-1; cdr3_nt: TGTGCCAGCTCACCTCAGGGGGTATACACTGAAGCTTTCTTT; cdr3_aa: CASSPQGVYTEAFF
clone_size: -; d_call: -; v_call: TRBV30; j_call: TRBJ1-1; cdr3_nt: TGTGCCTGGAGTGTACAGGTTGAAGCTTTCTTT; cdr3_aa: CAWSVQVEAFF
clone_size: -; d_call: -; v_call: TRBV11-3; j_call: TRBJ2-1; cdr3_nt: TGTGCCAGCAGCTTACCTACTTCGCGTGATGAGCAGTTCTTC; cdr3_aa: CASSLPTSRDEQFF
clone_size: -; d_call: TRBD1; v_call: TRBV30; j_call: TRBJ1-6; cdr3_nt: TGTGCCTGGAACCGGGACAGCGAGTCACCCCTCCACTTT; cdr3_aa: CAWNRDSESPLHF
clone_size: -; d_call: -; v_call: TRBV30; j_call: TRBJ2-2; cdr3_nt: TGTGCCTGGAGTGTAGGGCCCGGGGCCGGGGAGCTGTTTTTT; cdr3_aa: CAWSVGPGAGELFF
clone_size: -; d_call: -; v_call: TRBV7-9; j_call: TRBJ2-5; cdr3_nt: TGTGCCAGCAGCTTAGGCGGAGGGGGCGGAGAGACCCAGTACTTC; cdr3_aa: CASSLGGGGGETQYF
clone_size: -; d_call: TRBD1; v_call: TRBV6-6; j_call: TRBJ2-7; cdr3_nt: TGTGCCAGCAGTTACGAAGAGGGGGCCCGAACCTACGAGCAGTACTTC; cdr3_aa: CASSYEEGARTYEQYF
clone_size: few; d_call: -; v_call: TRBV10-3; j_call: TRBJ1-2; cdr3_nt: TGTGCCATCAGTTCCGACAGAAAGTATGGCTACACCTTC; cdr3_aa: CAISSDRKYGYTF